Listed below are T cell receptor beta chains from one sample, sequenced in a study of T-cell memory formation after mild COVID-19. In TCRdb, the 5' RACE reads were re-called with MiXCR into one record per CDR3 protein. Counted here are 200,000 to 250,000 distinct CDR3 sequences, around a tenth occurring once; the ten biggest clones make up 22%. Sequencing used PBMCs or a T cell subset sorted from them (not recorded which). The receptor source for this set is a man aged 18 to 30 who had mild COVID-19 (a few samples of this study predate the infection). Cell type and time point are not known. CDR3s include the opening cysteine and the closing phenylalanine or tryptophan. Fields, in order: D gene, J gene, clone size, V gene, CDR3 protein, CDR3 DNA. The D gene is left open where the match is weak. Expanded clones are given a class, and other clones once, few, many or no size at all.

D gene: -; J gene: TRBJ2-7; clone size: few; V gene: TRBV28; CDR3 protein: CASSLNSEQYF; CDR3 DNA: TGTGCCAGCAGTTTAAACAGCGAGCAGTACTTC
D gene: TRBD2; J gene: TRBJ2-3; clone size: -; V gene: TRBV9; CDR3 protein: CASSVEGLAGGLATDTQYF; CDR3 DNA: TGTGCCAGCAGCGTAGAAGGGCTAGCGGGGGGCCTTGCCACAGATACGCAGTATTTT
D gene: TRBD1; J gene: TRBJ1-2; clone size: -; V gene: TRBV12-3/TRBV12-4; CDR3 protein: CATGDRGHRDYGYTF; CDR3 DNA: TGTGCCACCGGGGACAGGGGACATCGGGACTATGGCTACACCTTC
D gene: TRBD2; J gene: TRBJ2-1; clone size: -; V gene: TRBV20-1; CDR3 protein: CSATPPGGNEQFF; CDR3 DNA: TGCAGTGCTACCCCTCCGGGGGGGAATGAGCAGTTCTTC
D gene: -; J gene: TRBJ1-5; clone size: few; V gene: TRBV3-1; CDR3 protein: CASSQGMVSGQPQHF; CDR3 DNA: TGTGCCAGCAGCCAAGGAATGGTCAGCGGTCAGCCCCAGCATTTT
D gene: TRBD2; J gene: TRBJ2-5; clone size: -; V gene: TRBV6-4; CDR3 protein: CASSSTLSGGEEETQYF; CDR3 DNA: TGTGCCAGCAGCAGTACCCTCAGCGGGGGGGAGGAGGAGACCCAGTACTTC
D gene: -; J gene: TRBJ1-2; clone size: few; V gene: TRBV19; CDR3 protein: CASSRQQLNYGYTF; CDR3 DNA: TGTGCCAGTAGTCGCCAACAGCTTAACTATGGCTACACCTTC
D gene: -; J gene: TRBJ1-1; clone size: -; V gene: TRBV4-3; CDR3 protein: CASSQELRFLAEAFF; CDR3 DNA: TGCGCCAGCAGCCAAGAGCTGCGGTTTTTAGCTGAAGCTTTCTTT
D gene: TRBD2; J gene: TRBJ2-4; clone size: -; V gene: TRBV18; CDR3 protein: CASTPPGGTVNIQYF; CDR3 DNA: TGTGCCAGCACTCCCCCGGGGGGTACGGTCAACATTCAGTACTTC
D gene: -; J gene: TRBJ1-6; clone size: few; V gene: TRBV5-6; CDR3 protein: CASRGGLSPLHF; CDR3 DNA: TGTGCCTCAAGGGGAGGACTGTCACCCCTCCACTTT
D gene: -; J gene: TRBJ1-4; clone size: -; V gene: TRBV12-3/TRBV12-4; CDR3 protein: CASSRSGHNEKLFF; CDR3 DNA: TGTGCCAGCAGCCGCAGTGGGCATAATGAAAAACTGTTTTTT
D gene: -; J gene: TRBJ2-4; clone size: few; V gene: TRBV7-2; CDR3 protein: CASSLVSGAAKNIQYF; CDR3 DNA: TGTGCCAGCAGCTTAGTCTCGGGTGCAGCCAAAAACATTCAGTACTTC
D gene: TRBD2; J gene: TRBJ2-7; clone size: -; V gene: TRBV12-3/TRBV12-4; CDR3 protein: CASREGTSGGLGYEQYF; CDR3 DNA: TGTGCCAGCAGGGAAGGGACTAGCGGGGGCCTTGGGTACGAGCAGTACTTC
D gene: -; J gene: TRBJ2-1; clone size: few; V gene: TRBV7-9; CDR3 protein: CASTSGPGPYNEQFF; CDR3 DNA: TGTGCCAGCACCTCCGGACCCGGCCCCTACAATGAGCAGTTCTTC
D gene: TRBD1; J gene: TRBJ2-3; clone size: many; V gene: TRBV7-2; CDR3 protein: CASSLQGAATDTQYF; CDR3 DNA: TGTGCCAGCAGCCTACAGGGGGCCGCCACAGATACGCAGTATTTT
D gene: -; J gene: TRBJ2-3; clone size: -; V gene: TRBV27; CDR3 protein: CASSFTPVLTDTQYF; CDR3 DNA: TGTGCCAGCAGTTTTACCCCAGTCCTCACAGATACGCAGTATTTT
D gene: -; J gene: TRBJ1-2; clone size: -; V gene: TRBV20-1; CDR3 protein: CSARPRDFWGYGYTF; CDR3 DNA: TGCAGTGCTAGACCCCGGGACTTCTGGGGCTATGGCTACACCTTC
D gene: -; J gene: TRBJ1-1; clone size: once; V gene: TRBV28; CDR3 protein: CASSFEGAADEAFF; CDR3 DNA: TGTGCCAGCAGTTTTGAGGGAGCGGCAGATGAAGCTTTCTTT
D gene: -; J gene: TRBJ2-1; clone size: few; V gene: TRBV7-2; CDR3 protein: CASRERSYNEQFF; CDR3 DNA: TGTGCCAGCAGAGAGCGGTCTTACAATGAGCAGTTCTTC
D gene: -; J gene: TRBJ1-1; clone size: -; V gene: TRBV5-1; CDR3 protein: CASSPIGQGTEAFF; CDR3 DNA: TGCGCCAGCAGCCCGATTGGGCAGGGGACTGAAGCTTTCTTT